These 8 T cell receptor beta chains share one sample of origin, sequenced in a study of identical twins. One entry per CDR3 protein, called by TCRdb with MiXCR from the 5' RACE reads. The sample holds over 600,000 distinct CDR3 sequences, around 20% seen once. This sample also appeared in a second study, on T cells expressing NK-cell markers.

Sequenced material: PBMCs. These receptor sequences come from a woman aged 18 to 35 in good health.

The chain combines TRBV10-3 with TRBJ2-1; no clear D. V gave up 5 bases and J gave up 6 bases, with 17 bases separating them. The germline CDR1 and CDR2 sequences are ENHRY and SYGVKD. The CDR3 covers 15 residues. CDR3 residues: CAISFKTGWANEQFF. The DNA for the CDR3 is TGTGCCATCAGTTTCAAAACGGGTTGGGCCAATGAGCAGTTCTTC.

This chain uses TRBV29-1 with TRBJ2-1, with D tentatively TRBD1 or TRBD2 (7 bases each). The CDR3 totals 14 residues. Germline V gene sequence: CDR1 SQVTM, CDR2 ANQGSEA. V gave up 7 bases and J gave up 3 bases, with 16 bases separating them. The CDR3 DNA reads TGCAGCGGAGGGGGGGGGACAGACTACAATGAGCAGTTCTTC. Translating it yields CSGGGGTDYNEQFF.

This chain joins TRBV20-1 and TRBJ1-1; a possible D gene is TRBD1 (6 bases). The germline V and J ends were trimmed by 6 bases and 6 bases, with 20 bases remaining between them. The CDR3 covers 14 residues. Germline V lookup: CDR1 DFQATT, CDR2 SNEGSKA (reference sequence). CDR3 sequence reads: CSATAGTRTAEAFF. For the CDR3, the DNA is TGCAGTGCAACCGCCGGGACAAGGACGGCTGAAGCTTTCTTT.

The V and J genes are TRBV10-3 and TRBJ2-3; 7 bases line up with TRBD2. Per germline, CDR1 ENHRY and CDR2 SYGVKD. Unmatched junction bases numbered 4, after V lost 4 bases and J lost 0 bases. The CDR3 is made up of 15 amino acids. CDR3 DNA sequence: TGTGCCATCAGTGCTAGCGGTCCTAGCACAGATACGCAGTATTTT. Its translation is CAISASGPSTDTQYF.

V is TRBV20-1 and J is TRBJ2-1; 10 positions agree with TRBD2. This CDR3 is 16 amino acids long. V shed 5 bases, J shed 8 bases, and the junction held 15 bases outside the gene matches. The germline gives CDR1 DFQATT, CDR2 SNEGSKA (reference sequence). The CDR3, as DNA: TGCAGTGCTCCCAACTGGGCTAGCGGGAGTATTCATGAGCAGTTCTTC. Translating gives CSAPNWASGSIHEQFF.

The genes are TRBV12-5 and TRBJ1-1; the D is unclear. Per the germline V gene, CDR1 is LGHNT and CDR2 is FRNRAP. The CDR3 sequence is 13 residues long. Trimming cost V 5 bases and J 0 bases, with 7 bases left between them. CDR3: CASGPKVNTEAFF. As DNA, the CDR3 is TGTGCTAGTGGTCCGAAGGTGAACACTGAAGCTTTCTTT.

The table lists this clonotype with a few counts. DNA for the CDR3: TGCAGTGCTAGACTAGCGGGAGGCCGGCAGACCCAGTACTTC. Its protein product is CSARLAGGRQTQYF. J is TRBJ2-5 and V is TRBV20-1; TRBD2 aligns across 11 bases. V lost 2 bases to trimming and J lost 6 bases; unmatched junction nucleotides: 5. The V gene's germline CDR1 is DFQATT and CDR2 SNEGSKA (reference sequence). The CDR3 runs to 14 residues.

This clonotype was observed a handful of times. This chain connects TRBV6-5 to TRBJ2-3; 11 bases are shared with TRBD2. V was pared by 0 bases and J by 0 bases, with 5 bases of the junction left unmatched. This CDR3 is 18 amino acids long. CDR1 is MNHEY, CDR2 SVGAGI, per germline. CDR3 residues: CASSYSMASGGSTDTQYF. The CDR3 DNA is TGTGCCAGCAGTTACTCGATGGCTAGCGGGGGGAGCACAGATACGCAGTATTTT.